Listed below are T cell receptor beta chains from one sample, sequenced in a study of control samples from healthy donors and cancer patients. Measured with immunoSEQ multiplex PCR; TCRdb has only the in-frame clones, and not every one. The sample yields about 45,000 clones, around 75% seen once. The sequencing input was formalin-fixed, paraffin-embedded tissue. These receptors came from a male donor with melanoma. CDR3s include the opening cysteine and the closing phenylalanine or tryptophan. Fields, in order: J gene, V gene, D gene, clone size, CDR3 DNA, CDR3 protein. A D gene is named only where the DNA matches it firmly. Size tells how often a clone was seen (once, few, many) or the class of an expanded clone, and some rows leave it out.

TRBJ1-1 | TRBV19 | - | few | TGTGCCAGTCGGAGGGCCTCCGGAGCTTTCTTT | CASRRASGAFF
TRBJ2-5 | TRBV7-9 | TRBD2 | - | TGTGCCAGCAGCTTCCTGGGGGGGACCTACCAAGAGACCCAGTACTTC | CASSFLGGTYQETQYF
TRBJ2-3 | TRBV9 | - | - | TGTGCCAGCAGCGTAGAAGGGGCAGATACGCAGTATTTT | CASSVEGADTQYF
TRBJ2-7 | TRBV7-7 | TRBD1 | - | TGTGCTAGCAGCTCACCCCCCGGGACAGGGGTCCACGAGCAGTACTTC | CASSSPPGTGVHEQYF
TRBJ1-1 | TRBV6-6 | - | - | TGTGCCAGTCGACTAGGGAACACTGAAGCTTTCTTT | CASRLGNTEAFF
TRBJ1-2 | TRBV19 | - | - | TGTGCCACCCGATCGGGGGCCTATGGCTACACCTTC | CATRSGAYGYTF
TRBJ2-3 | TRBV19 | TRBD2 | - | TGTGCCACCACCGGGGAGACTAGCGGGAGGGCCTCACTGGCTACGCAGTATTTT | CATTGETSGRASLATQYF
TRBJ2-2 | TRBV2 | - | - | TGTGCCAGCAGTGCCCTGGGTCAAGACACCGGGGAGCTGTTTTTT | CASSALGQDTGELFF
TRBJ2-5 | TRBV12-3/TRBV12-4 | - | few | TGTGCCAGCAGTTGGGGCGATCGGGAGACCCAGTACTTC | CASSWGDRETQYF
TRBJ2-7 | TRBV6-5 | TRBD2 | - | TGTGCCAGCAGTTACACGGGGGGTCCTTTTTCCTTC | CASSYTGGPFSF
TRBJ2-5 | TRBV13 | TRBD2 | few | TGTGCCAGCAGTGCGGGGGGGGAAGAGACCCAGTACTTC | CASSAGGEETQYF
TRBJ1-1 | TRBV5-1 | - | - | TGCGCCAGCACCCAGGGCGAGAACACTGAAGCTTTCTTT | CASTQGENTEAFF
TRBJ2-1 | TRBV21-1 | - | - | TGTGCCAGCAGCATCCGGACTAGCGGGAGGTACAATGAGCAGTTCTTC | CASSIRTSGRYNEQFF
TRBJ1-6 | TRBV10-3 | - | - | TGTGCCATCAGTGTTTCAGGGAATTCACCCCTCCACTTT | CAISVSGNSPLHF
TRBJ2-3 | TRBV9 | - | few | TGTGCCAGCAGCGTGAGGGGTGGGGGCACAGATACGCAGTATTTT | CASSVRGGGTDTQYF
TRBJ2-1 | TRBV6-5 | - | - | TGTGCCAGCAGTAGGACGGTAGGGGCCTACAATGAGCAGTTCTTC | CASSRTVGAYNEQFF
TRBJ1-4 | TRBV6-5 | - | few | TGTGCCAGCAGTTCTCCGGGACGCAGAGAAAAACTGTTTTTT | CASSSPGRREKLFF
TRBJ1-5 | TRBV2 | - | few | TGTGCCAGCAGTGAAGGGGGCAATCAGCCCCAGCATTTT | CASSEGGNQPQHF
TRBJ2-7 | TRBV29-1 | - | - | TGCAGCGTTGGGGGTTGGTACGAGCAGTACTTC | CSVGGWYEQYF
TRBJ2-5 | TRBV6-5 | - | few | TGTGCCAGCAGACGTCAGGGAAGGGAGACCCAGTACTTC | CASRRQGRETQYF
TRBJ2-2 | TRBV19 | TRBD2 | - | TGTGCCAGTAGTCCCCGGACTAGCGGGAGGGCCGGGGAGCTGTTTTTT | CASSPRTSGRAGELFF
TRBJ1-1 | TRBV19 | TRBD1 | - | TGTGCCAGTAGTCCTACCCGACAGGGGACTGAAGCTTTCTTT | CASSPTRQGTEAFF
TRBJ2-3 | TRBV5-5 | - | few | TGTGCCAGCAGCCCTACAACAGGGATACCAGATACGCAGTATTTT | CASSPTTGIPDTQYF
TRBJ2-7 | TRBV19 | - | few | TGTGCCAGTAGTATAGGCACCGGGTCTTACGAGCAGTACTTC | CASSIGTGSYEQYF
TRBJ1-3 | TRBV15 | - | - | TGTGCCACCAGCAGAGACCCGGGCCCCGGCAACACCATATATTTT | CATSRDPGPGNTIYF
TRBJ2-7 | TRBV6-5 | - | few | TGTGCCAGCACCCGAGGGGGGATTAGCTCCTACGAGCAGTACTTC | CASTRGGISSYEQYF
TRBJ2-1 | TRBV15 | TRBD2 | - | TGTGCCACCAGCCCAGAGCCGACTAGCGGGACGGAGTTCTTC | CATSPEPTSGTEFF
TRBJ2-7 | TRBV5-1 | - | - | TGCGCCAGCAGCTTGGCTAAAGGGTCCTACGAGCAGTACTTC | CASSLAKGSYEQYF
TRBJ2-3 | TRBV9 | TRBD2 | once | TGTGCCATCCCACATAGAGCGGGAGGTGAGGCAGATACGCAGTATTTT | CAIPHRAGGEADTQYF